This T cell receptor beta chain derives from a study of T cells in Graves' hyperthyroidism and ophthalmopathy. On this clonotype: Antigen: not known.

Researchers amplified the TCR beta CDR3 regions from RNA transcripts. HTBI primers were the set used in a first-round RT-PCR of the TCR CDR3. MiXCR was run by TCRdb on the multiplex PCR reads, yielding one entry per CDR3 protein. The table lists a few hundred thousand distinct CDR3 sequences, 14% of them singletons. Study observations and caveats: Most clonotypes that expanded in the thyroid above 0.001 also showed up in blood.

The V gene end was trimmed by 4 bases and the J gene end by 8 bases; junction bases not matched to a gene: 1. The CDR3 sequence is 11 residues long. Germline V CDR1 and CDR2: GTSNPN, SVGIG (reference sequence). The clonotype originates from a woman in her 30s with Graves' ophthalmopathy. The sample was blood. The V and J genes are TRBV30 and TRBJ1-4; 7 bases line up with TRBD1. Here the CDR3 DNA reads TGTGCCTGGACAGGGGGGGAAAAACTGTTTTTT. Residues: CAWTGGEKLFF.